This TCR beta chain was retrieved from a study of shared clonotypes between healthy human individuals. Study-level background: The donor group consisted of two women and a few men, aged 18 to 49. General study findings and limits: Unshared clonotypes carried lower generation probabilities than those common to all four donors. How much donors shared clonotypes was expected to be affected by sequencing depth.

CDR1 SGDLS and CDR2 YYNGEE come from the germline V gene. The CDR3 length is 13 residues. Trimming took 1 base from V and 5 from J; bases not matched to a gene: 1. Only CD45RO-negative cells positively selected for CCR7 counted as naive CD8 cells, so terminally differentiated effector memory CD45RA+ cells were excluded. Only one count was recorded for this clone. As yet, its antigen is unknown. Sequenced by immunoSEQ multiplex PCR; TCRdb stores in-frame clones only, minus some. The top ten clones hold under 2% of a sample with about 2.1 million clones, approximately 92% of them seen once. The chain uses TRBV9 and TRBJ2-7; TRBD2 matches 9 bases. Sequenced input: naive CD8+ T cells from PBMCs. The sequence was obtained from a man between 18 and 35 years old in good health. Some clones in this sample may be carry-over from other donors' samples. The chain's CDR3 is CASSVWTSDEQYF. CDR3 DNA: TGTGCCAGCAGCGTATGGACTAGCGACGAGCAGTACTTC. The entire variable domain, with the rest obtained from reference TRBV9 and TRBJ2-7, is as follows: DSGVTQTPKHLITATGQRVTLRCSPRSGDLSVYWYQQSLDQGLQFLIQYYNGEERAKGNILERFSAQQFPDLHSELNLSSLELGDSALYFCASSVWTSDEQYFGPGTRLTVT.